Listed here are 32 T cell receptor beta chains from one sample, sequenced in a study of blood T cells in healthy people across ages. Primed by a sample-barcoded 5' primer and a J-beta primer mix, a second PCR proceeded for about 7 to 12 cycles. From the 5' RACE reads, TCRdb called clonotypes with MiXCR, one entry per CDR3 protein. The sample comprises 800,000 to 900,000 distinct CDR3 sequences, around two thirds of which are singletons, and about 27% rests with the top ten. Sequencing was done on a sample of blood. The receptors were sampled from a man between 25 and 39 years old in good health.

V usage is TRBV7-8 and J usage is TRBJ2-1; D may be TRBD2 (5 bases). Looked up from germline, CDR1 is SGHVS and CDR2 is FQNEAQ. The germline V and J ends were trimmed by 8 bases and 3 bases, with 8 bases remaining between them. This CDR3 has 12 amino acids. The CDR3 DNA follows: TGTGCCAGCGCCGGGGACTACAATGAGCAGTTCTTC. Residues: CASAGDYNEQFF.

The rearrangement links TRBV20-1 to TRBJ2-5, with 10 bases identical to TRBD2. With 3 bases clipped from V and 1 base from J, the junction kept 8 bases outside the gene matches. The CDR3 has 16 residues. CDR1 DFQATT and CDR2 SNEGSKA come from the germline V gene (reference sequence). The DNA of the CDR3 is TGCAGTGCTAGTTTTCCTAGCGGGGGCCCCCAAGAGACCCAGTACTTC. Translated: CSASFPSGGPQETQYF.

The chain links TRBV7-2 to TRBJ1-2; the D is unclear. This CDR3 is 14 amino acids long. Germline V gives CDR1 SGHTA, CDR2 FQGNSA. The V and J ends lost 2 bases and 8 bases respectively, with 15 bases between them. DNA for the CDR3: TGTGCCAGCAGCTTACCCCACCCCGGGTACGGCTACACCTTC. It encodes CASSLPHPGYGYTF.

The chain combines TRBV15 with TRBJ1-2; D is perhaps TRBD1 (6 bases). Germline CDR1 reads LNHNV; CDR2 reads YYDKDF (reference sequence). The CDR3 contains 17 residues. Trimming left V 4 bases short and J 0 bases short, with 18 bases between. This chain's CDR3 is CATSTLTEEGANYGYTF. The DNA of the CDR3 is TGTGCCACCAGCACCTTAACCGAGGAGGGGGCTAACTATGGCTACACCTTC. The entire variable domain, with the rest obtained from reference TRBV15 and TRBJ1-2, is as follows: DAMVIQNPRYQVTQFGKPVTLSCSQTLNHNVMYWYQQKSSQAPKLLFHYYDKDFNNEADTPDNFQSRRPNTSFCFLDIRSPGLGDTAMYLCATSTLTEEGANYGYTFGSGTRLTVV.

In this sample, this clonotype turned up a few times. This chain connects TRBV29-1 to TRBJ2-7; 8 nucleotides align to TRBD2. The junction had 8 bases not matched to a gene; V was cut back by 5 bases and J by 5 bases. Per the germline V gene, CDR1 is SQVTM and CDR2 is ANQGSEA. The CDR3 covers 13 residues. CDR3 protein: CSVSPGLVHEQYF. DNA for the CDR3: TGCAGCGTTTCCCCGGGACTAGTCCACGAGCAGTACTTC.

The rearrangement links TRBV27 to TRBJ2-5, with D possibly being TRBD1 or TRBD2 (5 bases each). Trimming shortened V by 8 bases and J by 5 bases, and 9 bases separated the two germline ends. Per germline, CDR1 MNHEY and CDR2 SMNVEV (reference sequence). This CDR3 is 11 amino acids long. The DNA of the CDR3 is TGTGCCAGCGTTGGGGGTGAGACCCAGTACTTC. Its protein is CASVGGETQYF.

This clonotype came up a few times. The DNA of the CDR3 is TGCGCCAGCAGCTTGGACGGTTGTGAGGCTTTCTTT. This encodes CASSLDGCEAFF. The chain uses TRBV5-1 and TRBJ1-1, with D unclear. CDR1 and CDR2 from the germline V gene are SGHRS and YFSETQ. Trimming removed 0 bases at V and 11 bases at J, with 11 bases between. The length of the CDR3 is 12 residues.

The V gene is TRBV15, the J gene TRBJ2-1, with 12 bases lining up with TRBD1. The V gene's germline CDR1 is LNHNV and CDR2 YYDKDF (reference sequence). This CDR3 has 15 amino acids. V lost 3 bases and J lost 7; bases outside the gene matches: 4. The CDR3 DNA is TGTGCCACCAGCAGGGGACAGGGGGCGGGAAATGAGCAGTTCTTC. It yields the protein CATSRGQGAGNEQFF.

This clonotype was counted a few times. V usage is TRBV6-5 and J usage is TRBJ1-2; the D gene is possibly TRBD1 (6 bases). Germline CDR1 and CDR2: MNHEY and SVGAGI. The CDR3 totals 15 residues. V shed 2 bases and J shed 0 bases, with 10 bases lying between them. The chain's CDR3 is CASSYGGRANYGYTF. Here the CDR3 DNA reads TGTGCCAGCAGTTACGGGGGCAGAGCTAACTATGGCTACACCTTC.

This clonotype was seen only a few times. This chain joins TRBV12-5 and TRBJ1-2; no firm D call. CDR1 is LGHNT and CDR2 is FRNRAP in the germline V gene. The CDR3 runs 12 residues. V lost 8 bases and J 8 bases, leaving 15 bases between the germline ends. This CDR3 reads CASPDLCRGYTF. CDR3 in DNA: TGTGCTAGTCCGGATCTATGTAGGGGCTACACCTTC.

The chain carries TRBV7-9 and TRBJ2-5; D is possibly TRBD2 (5 bases). This CDR3 is 12 amino acids long. The germline CDR1 and CDR2 sequences are SEHNR and FQNEAQ (reference sequence). Trimming removed 4 bases from V and 11 bases from J, with 14 bases in between. For the CDR3, the DNA is TGTGCCAGCAGCTCGGACGTATGGGAGCAGTACTTC. Translated, it gives CASSSDVWEQYF.

The genes are TRBV9 and TRBJ1-4; the D gene is possibly TRBD1 (5 bases). CDR3 size: 14 residues. V shed 3 bases and J shed 8 bases, with 14 bases lying between them. Germline lookup yields CDR1 SGDLS and CDR2 YYNGEE. CDR3 DNA sequence: TGTGCCAGCAGCGCCCAGGGTATGGACGAAAAACTGTTTTTT. This encodes CASSAQGMDEKLFF.

The chain is built from TRBV18 and TRBJ2-4, with unresolved D. Germline V CDR1 and CDR2: KGHSH, LQKENI. CDR3 length: 17 residues. Deletions cut 2 bases from V and 5 bases from J, with 19 bases between. The CDR3 reads CASSPWGMREMENIQYF. CDR3 nucleotide sequence: TGTGCCAGCTCACCATGGGGTATGCGAGAAATGGAAAACATTCAGTACTTC.

This clonotype appeared a few times. The V gene is TRBV7-6, the J gene TRBJ2-2; D gene uncertain. In germline, CDR1 is SGHVS, CDR2 FNYEAQ. This CDR3 spans 15 amino acids. V lost 5 bases to trimming and J lost 2 bases, with 12 bases between them. The CDR3 DNA follows: TGTGCCAGCAGCGTAGGTACCGCCAACACCGGGGAGCTGTTTTTT. It yields the protein CASSVGTANTGELFF.

The CDR3 bases are TGTGCCAGCAGTGCCCCAGGGTTATGGGAGCAGTACTTC. Its protein is CASSAPGLWEQYF. V and J are TRBV25-1 and TRBJ2-7; possibly TRBD1 for D (5 bases). The germline V gene encodes CDR1 MGHDK and CDR2 SYGVNS. The CDR3 consists of 13 residues. The V end lost 4 bases, the J end lost 7 bases, and 14 bases lay between the germline ends.

The chain employs TRBV6-6 and TRBJ2-7; D remains unclear. V lost 0 bases and J 1 base, leaving 7 bases between the germline ends. The CDR3 sequence is 14 residues long. From germline, CDR1 is MNHNY and CDR2 SVGAGI (reference sequence). CDR3 coding DNA: TGTGCCAGCAGTTACTCGACCCAGTCCTACGAGCAGTACTTC. This codes for CASSYSTQSYEQYF.

CDR3 sequence: CAISESSGDTQYF. CDR3 nucleotide sequence: TGTGCCATCAGTGAGTCTTCGGGAGATACGCAGTATTTT. The chain employs TRBV10-3 and TRBJ2-3; D unresolved. CDR1 and CDR2 from the germline V gene are ENHRY and SYGVKD. Trimming shortened V by 0 bases and J by 5 bases, and 6 bases separated the two germline ends. The CDR3 totals 13 residues.

The chain uses TRBV27 and TRBJ2-7; possible D gene TRBD1, 5 bases. This CDR3 spans 14 amino acids. V lost 2 bases and J lost 0, with 8 bases in between. Germline V gives CDR1 MNHEY, CDR2 SMNVEV (reference sequence). CDR3 loop: CASSLGANSYEQYF. CDR3 DNA sequence: TGTGCCAGCAGTTTAGGGGCCAACTCCTACGAGCAGTACTTC.

The V call is TRBV7-9, the J call TRBJ2-1; possibly TRBD1 for D (5 bases). CDR1 is SEHNR, CDR2 FQNEAQ, per germline (reference sequence). This CDR3 is 15 amino acids long. Between the trimmed V and J ends, which lost 5 bases and 7 bases, there was a span of 18 bases. This CDR3 reads CASSTTRGVGNEQFF. The CDR3 DNA sequence: TGTGCCAGCAGCACAACAAGGGGCGTTGGGAATGAGCAGTTCTTC.

This chain links TRBV6-2 or TRBV6-3 with TRBJ2-5; D may be TRBD1 or TRBD2 (5 bases each). V shed 2 bases and J shed 5 bases, with 15 bases lying between them. Germline lookup yields CDR1 MNHEY and CDR2 SVGEGT. CDR3 length: 15 amino acids. CDR3 nucleotide sequence: TGTGCCAGCAGTTACAGTACGGCCTGGGGGGAGACCCAGTACTTC. It is translated as CASSYSTAWGETQYF.

The rearrangement uses TRBV6-2 or TRBV6-3 and TRBJ2-4, with TRBD2 as a possible D gene (6 bases). The germline CDR1 and CDR2 sequences are MNHEY and SVGEGT. Trimming pared 4 bases from V and 13 bases from J, leaving 23 bases between. CDR3 length: 15 amino acids. The CDR3 protein is CASSSDAGLAPEQYF. CDR3 in DNA: TGTGCCAGCAGTTCCGATGCGGGGTTGGCCCCTGAGCAGTACTTC.

This chain joins TRBV10-3 and TRBJ2-2; D uncertain. Per germline, CDR1 ENHRY and CDR2 SYGVKD. The CDR3 loop spans 12 amino acids. V was trimmed by 6 bases and J by 6 bases, leaving 8 bases between them. The CDR3 DNA reads TGTGCCATCAGGCCCGGTGCCGGGGAGCTGTTTTTT. Translated: CAIRPGAGELFF.

Comment on this clonotype: At one boundary the junction diverges from the germline segment, which might be a read error. The chain combines TRBV20-1 with TRBJ2-1; tentative D call: TRBD1 (6 bases). Germline assignment: CDR1 DFQATT and CDR2 SNEGSKA (reference sequence). The CDR3 extends over 14 amino acids. CDR3 in DNA: TGCAGTGCCGGGGCGATGGCAGGGGACAATGGGCAGTTCTTC. Its protein is CSAGAMAGDNGQFF.

V and J are TRBV4-3 and TRBJ2-1; D not certain. CDR1 and CDR2 from the germline V gene are LGHNA and YSLEER. The CDR3 length is 16 residues. Deletions cut 3 bases from V and 4 bases from J, with 16 bases between. The CDR3 region has the DNA TGCGCCAGCAGCCACGACTTAGCTAACCTTTACAATGAGCAGTTCTTC. Its translation is CASSHDLANLYNEQFF.

The rearrangement joins TRBV29-1 to TRBJ2-1; 11 positions agree with TRBD2. Losses at the gene ends were 4 bases for V and 2 bases for J; bases not matched to a gene: 7. The CDR3 is 16 amino acids. Germline V CDR1 and CDR2: SQVTM, ANQGSEA. This CDR3 reads CSVGLPGLAAYNEQFF. CDR3 DNA: TGCAGCGTTGGCCTCCCGGGACTAGCGGCCTACAATGAGCAGTTCTTC.

V is TRBV12-3 or TRBV12-4 and J is TRBJ2-2; no reliable D call. The V end lost 3 bases, the J end lost 2 bases, and 7 bases lay between the germline ends. This CDR3 comprises 14 residues. The CDR3 loop is CASSLVSNTGELFF. The CDR3 region has the DNA TGTGCCAGCAGTTTGGTCTCTAACACCGGGGAGCTGTTTTTT.

This chain links TRBV7-2 with TRBJ1-5; D not resolved. V lost 0 bases and J lost 6, with 9 bases in between. Germline CDR1 SGHTA, CDR2 FQGNSA. The CDR3 totals 14 residues. The CDR3 region has the DNA TGTGCCAGCAGCTTAGCGCTGGAGTTTCAGCCCCAGCATTTT. Translation gives CASSLALEFQPQHF.

This rearrangement joins TRBV7-2 to TRBJ1-5; 12 bases line up with TRBD1. J was trimmed by 7 bases and V by 1 base; bases with no gene match: 8. Germline V gene data show CDR1 as SGHTA and CDR2 as FQGNSA. This CDR3 contains 17 residues. Written as DNA, the CDR3 is TGTGCCAGCAGCTTAGTGGGGGGACAGGGGGCGAAGCAGCCCCAGCATTTT. Translation gives CASSLVGGQGAKQPQHF.

In DNA, the CDR3 is TGCAGCCTACGGACTAGCGGGGTAGATACGCAGTATTTT. As protein: CSLRTSGVDTQYF. The V and J genes are TRBV29-1 and TRBJ2-3, with 12 bases matching TRBD2. Trimming removed 8 bases from V and 5 bases from J; junction bases left unmatched: 5. From germline, CDR1 is SQVTM and CDR2 ANQGSEA. The length of the CDR3 is 13 residues.

This rearrangement joins TRBV11-3 to TRBJ2-7; TRBD1 matches at 7 bases. The germline gives CDR1 SGHNT, CDR2 YENEEA. The CDR3 runs 13 residues. J gave up 5 bases and V 2 bases, and 3 bases lay outside the gene matches. CDR3 in amino acids: CASSLNRGNEQYF. CDR3 in DNA: TGTGCCAGCAGCTTAAACAGGGGCAACGAGCAGTACTTC.

The V call is TRBV2, the J call TRBJ1-1; 7 bases are a match to TRBD1. In germline, CDR1 is SNHLY, CDR2 FYNNEI. The CDR3 sequence is 14 residues long. The V segment lost 2 bases and the J segment 4 bases; nucleotides outside the gene matches: 4. The CDR3 coding sequence is TGTGCCAGCAGTGAATCAGGGGGGGGCACTGAAGCTTTCTTT. This translates into CASSESGGGTEAFF.

V and J are TRBV7-3 and TRBJ2-1; 8 nucleotides line up with TRBD2. CDR3 length: 15 amino acids. The germline V gene encodes CDR1 SGHTA and CDR2 FQGTGA. Trimming removed 5 bases from V and 6 bases from J; junction bases left unmatched: 9. The CDR3 nucleotides read TGTGCCAGCAGCCTAGGGACTAGTGGGCTCAATGAGCAGTTCTTC. This codes for CASSLGTSGLNEQFF.